Following are 12 T cell receptor beta chains from one sample sequenced in a study of monozygotic twins with cystic fibrosis. Measured with immunoSEQ multiplex PCR; TCRdb has only the in-frame clones, and not every one. The sample contains roughly 24,000 clones, roughly 97% of which appear only once. Material for sequencing was blood. Source of these receptors: a girl aged 10-17 years with cystic fibrosis.

The chain recombines TRBV28 with TRBJ1-5; no firm D call. Germline CDR1 and CDR2: MDHEN and SYDVKM. The germline V and J ends were trimmed by 4 bases and 5 bases, with 6 bases remaining between them. The CDR3 loop spans 12 amino acids. CDR3 sequence (DNA): TGTGCCAGCAGTTCCCAACATCAGCCCCAGCATTTT. It is translated as CASSSQHQPQHF.

The chain recombines TRBV2 with TRBJ1-2; possible D gene TRBD1, 5 bases. The CDR3 runs 14 residues. The V gene's germline CDR1 is SNHLY and CDR2 FYNNEI. With 9 bases removed from V and 1 base from J, the gap between germline ends came to 15 bases. Here the CDR3 DNA reads TGTGCCAGAACCGGGACGGATCATAACTATGGCTACACCTTC. Its translation: CARTGTDHNYGYTF.

Written as DNA, the CDR3 is TGTGCCAGCAGCTTGGCCGTCGACAGGGTGGGTACTGAAGCTTTCTTT. Amino acid sequence: CASSLAVDRVGTEAFF. The V call is TRBV5-4, the J call TRBJ1-1; 7 bases are a match to TRBD1. Germline CDR1 SGHNT, CDR2 YYREEE (reference sequence). With 0 bases clipped from V and 5 bases from J, the junction kept 10 bases outside the gene matches. CDR3 size: 16 residues.

V and J are TRBV6-5 and TRBJ2-7; weak D call: TRBD1 (5 bases). Germline CDR1 reads MNHEY; CDR2 reads SVGAGI. Trimming removed 4 bases at V and 2 bases at J, with 15 bases between. The CDR3 is 15 residues long. The CDR3 spells CASSSWGTGPYEQYV. CDR3 DNA sequence: TGTGCCAGCAGTTCCTGGGGCACCGGCCCCTACGAGCAGTACGTC.

The rearrangement joins TRBV9 to TRBJ2-1; 7 positions match TRBD2. CDR3 size: 16 residues. Germline CDR1 is SGDLS and CDR2 is YYNGEE. V trimming: 4 bases; J trimming: 4 bases; junction bases outside the gene matches: 11. This CDR3 reads CASSTLASGVYNEQFF. DNA of the CDR3: TGTGCCAGCAGCACGCTTGCAAGCGGGGTTTACAATGAGCAGTTCTTC.

The chain links TRBV5-6 to TRBJ2-6; no clear D gene. The CDR3 is made up of 16 amino acids. Germline V gene lookup returns CDR1 SGHDT and CDR2 YYEEEE. Trimming removed 0 bases at V and 1 base at J, with 8 bases between. CDR3 sequence (DNA): TGTGCCAGCAGCTTGGGGACCGGATCTGGGGCCAACGTCCTGACTTTC. It yields the protein CASSLGTGSGANVLTF.

This clone was recorded once. The V call is TRBV10-3, the J call TRBJ1-1, with D uncertain. From germline, CDR1 is ENHRY and CDR2 SYGVKD. The CDR3 totals 15 residues. V lost 3 bases and J lost 1, with 12 bases in between. The DNA of the CDR3 is TGTGCCATCAGTGATGTCCGGCGAGCGAACACTGAAGCTTTCTTT. This encodes CAISDVRRANTEAFF.

The gene calls are TRBV7-6 and TRBJ2-1; D not certain. This CDR3 region has 16 residues. Trimming shortened V by 3 bases and J by 4 bases, and 16 bases separated the two germline ends. Germline loops: CDR1 SGHVS, CDR2 FNYEAQ. The CDR3 protein is CASSFGTAVSYNEQFF. In DNA form, the CDR3 reads TGTGCCAGCAGCTTTGGTACAGCAGTTTCTTACAATGAGCAGTTCTTC.

The CDR3, as DNA: TGTGCCAGCAGCTTAGCTGGACAGGGTTTGAACACTGAAGCTTTCTTT. Translated, it gives CASSLAGQGLNTEAFF. The chain carries TRBV11-2 and TRBJ1-1; TRBD1 matches at 8 bases. V lost 1 base and J lost 0; bases outside the gene matches: 4. CDR3 size: 16 residues. Germline V gene sequence: CDR1 SGHAT, CDR2 FQNNGV.

The chain employs TRBV2 and TRBJ1-1, with D possibly TRBD1 on 5 matching bases. The V end was cut by 4 bases, the J end by 0 bases, with 12 bases between. The CDR3 is 15 residues long. Germline assignment: CDR1 SNHLY and CDR2 FYNNEI. DNA of the CDR3: TGTGCCAGCAGTGCGCAAGGGGCGCTGAACACTGAAGCTTTCTTT. It is translated as CASSAQGALNTEAFF.

This chain connects TRBV9 to TRBJ2-1, with 7 positions matching TRBD2. Germline CDR1 and CDR2: SGDLS and YYNGEE. Trimming cost V 0 bases and J 7 bases; bases outside gene matches: 4. CDR3 size: 14 residues. CDR3 protein: CASSVGGLLNEQFF. CDR3 bases: TGTGCCAGCAGCGTAGGGGGACTATTAAATGAGCAGTTCTTC.

Notes on this clone: One end of the junction fails to match germline, which may point to a read error. The chain combines TRBV5-6 with TRBJ2-7; D possibly matches TRBD1 or TRBD2 (6 bases each). The CDR3 runs to 15 residues. Germline V gives CDR1 SGHDT, CDR2 YYEEEE. The CDR3 region is CASSLGMQGRAGEDF. The CDR3 DNA reads TGTGCCAGCAGCTTGGGTATGCAGGGGAGAGCTGGGGAGGACTTC.